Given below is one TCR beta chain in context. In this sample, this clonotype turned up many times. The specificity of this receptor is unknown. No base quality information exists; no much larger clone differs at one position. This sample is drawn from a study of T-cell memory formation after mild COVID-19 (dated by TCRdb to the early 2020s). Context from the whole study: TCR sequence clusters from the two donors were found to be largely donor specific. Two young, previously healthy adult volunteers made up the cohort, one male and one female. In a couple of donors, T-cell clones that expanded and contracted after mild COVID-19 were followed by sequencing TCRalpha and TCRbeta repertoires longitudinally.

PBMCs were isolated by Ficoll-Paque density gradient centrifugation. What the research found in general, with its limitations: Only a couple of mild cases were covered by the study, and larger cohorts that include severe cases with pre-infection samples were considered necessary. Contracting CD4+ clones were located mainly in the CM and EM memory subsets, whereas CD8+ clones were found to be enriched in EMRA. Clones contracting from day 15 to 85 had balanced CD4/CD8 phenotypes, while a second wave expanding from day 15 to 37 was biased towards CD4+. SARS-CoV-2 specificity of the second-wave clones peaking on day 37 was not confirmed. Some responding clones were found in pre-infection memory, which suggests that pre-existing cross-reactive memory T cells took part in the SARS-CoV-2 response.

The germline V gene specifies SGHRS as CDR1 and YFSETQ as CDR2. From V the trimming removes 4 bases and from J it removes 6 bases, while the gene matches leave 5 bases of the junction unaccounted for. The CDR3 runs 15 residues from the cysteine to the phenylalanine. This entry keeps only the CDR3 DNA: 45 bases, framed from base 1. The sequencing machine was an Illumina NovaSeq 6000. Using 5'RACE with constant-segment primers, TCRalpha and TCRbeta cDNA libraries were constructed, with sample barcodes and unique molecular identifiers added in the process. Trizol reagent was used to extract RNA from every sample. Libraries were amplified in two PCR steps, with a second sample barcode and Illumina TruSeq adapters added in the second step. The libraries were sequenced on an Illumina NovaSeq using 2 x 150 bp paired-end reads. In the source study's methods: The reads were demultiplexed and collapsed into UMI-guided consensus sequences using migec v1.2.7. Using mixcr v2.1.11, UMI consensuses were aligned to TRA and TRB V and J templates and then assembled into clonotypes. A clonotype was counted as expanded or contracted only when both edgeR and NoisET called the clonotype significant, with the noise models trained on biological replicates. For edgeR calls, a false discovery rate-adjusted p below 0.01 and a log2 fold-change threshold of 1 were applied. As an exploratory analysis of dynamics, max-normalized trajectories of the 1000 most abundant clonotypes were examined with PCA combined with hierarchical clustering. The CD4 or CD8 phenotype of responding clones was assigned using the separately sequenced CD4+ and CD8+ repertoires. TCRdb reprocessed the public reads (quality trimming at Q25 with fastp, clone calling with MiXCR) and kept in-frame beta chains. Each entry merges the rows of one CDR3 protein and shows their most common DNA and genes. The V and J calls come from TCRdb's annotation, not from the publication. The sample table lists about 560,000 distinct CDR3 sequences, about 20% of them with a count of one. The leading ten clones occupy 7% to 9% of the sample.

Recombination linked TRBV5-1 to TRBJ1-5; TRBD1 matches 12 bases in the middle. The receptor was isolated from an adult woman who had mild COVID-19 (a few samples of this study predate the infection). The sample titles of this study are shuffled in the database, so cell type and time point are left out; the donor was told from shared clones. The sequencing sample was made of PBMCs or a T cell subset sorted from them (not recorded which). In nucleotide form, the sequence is TGCGCCAGCAGCCCCGGGACAGGGGGCGTTCAGCCCCAGCATTTT. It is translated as CASSPGTGGVQPQHF.